This entry lists 15 T cell receptor beta chains sequenced from one sample in a study of human T cells and chemical hapten exposure. Total RNA was isolated from unfractionated whole blood. One entry per CDR3 protein, called by TCRdb with MiXCR from the 5' RACE reads. The sample lists 130,000 or so distinct CDR3 sequences; 4.1% were seen once. Receptors were obtained from a female donor in good health.

The CDR3 region has the DNA TGTGCCAGCAAGAGTCGAGCGGGTTACAATGAGCAGTTCTTC. It translates to CASKSRAGYNEQFF. The genes are TRBV28 and TRBJ2-1, with D possibly TRBD2 on 6 matching bases. This CDR3 is built from 14 residues. Germline V gives CDR1 MDHEN, CDR2 SYDVKM. The germline V and J ends were trimmed by 7 bases and 4 bases, with 14 bases remaining between them.

Many counts were recorded for this clonotype. The chain joins TRBV11-2 to TRBJ2-2; TRBD1 matches 7 bases. Germline CDR1 and CDR2: SGHAT and FQNNGV. This CDR3 contains 15 residues. V shed 6 bases and J 4 bases; nucleotides not matched to a gene: 8. CDR3 DNA sequence: TGTGCCAGCAGTCAAGGACAGGCTCCCACCGGGGAGCTGTTTTTT. Its translation is CASSQGQAPTGELFF.

This clonotype was seen many times. The chain uses TRBV29-1 and TRBJ2-1; 11 bases are a match to TRBD2. Germline loops: CDR1 SQVTM, CDR2 ANQGSEA. The ends lost 3 bases at V and 7 bases at J; junction bases unmatched: 11. CDR3 length equals 16 residues. CDR3 in amino acids: CSVDRVAGGPGNEQFF. Written as DNA, the CDR3 is TGCAGCGTTGATAGGGTAGCGGGGGGGCCGGGGAATGAGCAGTTCTTC.

The table lists this clonotype with many counts. The chain recombines TRBV20-1 with TRBJ1-1; D gene unclear. Trimming cost V 3 bases and J 2 bases, with 4 bases left between them. The CDR3 length is 11 residues. The germline V gene has CDR1 DFQATT and CDR2 SNEGSKA (reference sequence). The CDR3 loop reads CSASYNTEAFF. The CDR3 DNA reads TGCAGTGCTAGTTACAACACTGAAGCTTTCTTT.

There are many counts of this clonotype. CDR3 in amino acids: CASSKGEGVGTEAFF. CDR3 nucleotides: TGTGCCAGCAGCAAAGGTGAAGGGGTGGGCACTGAAGCTTTCTTT. The V and J genes are TRBV21-1 and TRBJ1-1; TRBD1 is the table's D call, not checked against the DNA. TRBV21-1 is deemed a pseudogene. The CDR3 is 15 residues long.

This clonotype was picked up many times. The V and J genes are TRBV11-2 and TRBJ1-5; perhaps TRBD1 as D (6 bases). V shed 5 bases and J shed 2 bases, with 19 bases lying between them. Germline loops: CDR1 SGHAT, CDR2 FQNNGV. The CDR3 runs 17 residues. Written as DNA, the CDR3 is TGTGCCAGCAGCGCGGGGGCCGGGGGCGCGGGCAATCAGCCCCAGCATTTT. Amino acids: CASSAGAGGAGNQPQHF. Full variable domain (missing parts from reference TRBV11-2 and TRBJ1-5): EAGVAQSPRYKIIEKRQSVAFWCNPISGHATLYWYQQILGQGPKLLIQFQNNGVVDDSQLPKDRFSAERLKGVDSTLKIQPAKLEDSAVYLCASSAGAGGAGNQPQHFGDGTRLSIL.

This clonotype was counted ten times or more. V gene TRBV27 combines with J gene TRBJ2-3, with 8 positions matching TRBD1. Germline-derived CDR1 and CDR2 are MNHEY and SMNVEV (reference sequence). The V segment lost 5 bases and the J segment 0 bases; nucleotides outside the gene matches: 10. CDR3 length: 17 amino acids. CDR3 in amino acids: CASSRSDRGDSTDTQYF. DNA of the CDR3: TGTGCCAGCAGTCGCTCCGACAGGGGAGATAGCACAGATACGCAGTATTTT.

This clonotype was observed at least ten times. This sequence joins TRBV5-1 and TRBJ2-7; 7 positions match TRBD2. V shed 5 bases and J 2 bases; nucleotides not matched to a gene: 4. There are 13 residues in the CDR3. Germline-derived CDR1 and CDR2 are SGHRS and YFSETQ. The DNA for the CDR3 is TGCGCCAGCAGACTAGGGACTACCTACGAGCAGTACTTC. Protein product: CASRLGTTYEQYF.

CDR3 protein: CASTQGLGNSPLHF. CDR3 sequence (DNA): TGTGCCAGCACACAGGGCTTGGGCAATTCACCCCTCCACTTT. The chain couples TRBV6-5 to TRBJ1-6, with a tentative D call TRBD1 (6 bases). Germline V gene lookup returns CDR1 MNHEY and CDR2 SVGAGI. With 7 bases removed from V and 7 bases from J, the gap between germline ends came to 14 bases. There are 14 residues in the CDR3.

Ten or more counts support this clonotype. This rearrangement joins TRBV28 to TRBJ1-5; D is unclear. The germline V gene has CDR1 MDHEN and CDR2 SYDVKM. Trimming pared 5 bases from V and 3 bases from J, leaving 11 bases between. CDR3 length: 14 amino acids. Here the CDR3 reads CASSPPGNNQPQHF. CDR3 nucleotide sequence: TGTGCCAGCAGTCCTCCGGGGAACAATCAGCCCCAGCATTTT.

This clonotype was picked up many times. The CDR3 spells CASRNPGQLYGYTF. The CDR3 bases are TGTGCCAGCAGGAATCCGGGACAGCTTTATGGCTACACCTTC. The chain links TRBV6-5 to TRBJ1-2; 7 nucleotides agree with TRBD1. Per germline, CDR1 MNHEY and CDR2 SVGAGI. J was trimmed by 5 bases and V by 6 bases; bases with no gene match: 9. The CDR3 extends over 14 amino acids.

This sequence joins TRBV7-3 and TRBJ1-1; maybe TRBD1 (6 bases). Germline V lookup: CDR1 SGHTA, CDR2 FQGTGA. The CDR3 loop spans 19 amino acids. Trimming stripped 0 bases from V and 1 base from J, with 21 bases between. CDR3 protein: CASSLTGDMGGAPNTEAFF. For the CDR3, the DNA is TGTGCCAGCAGCTTAACGGGGGATATGGGGGGCGCACCGAACACTGAAGCTTTCTTT.

This clonotype was counted many times. The chain is built from TRBV6-5 and TRBJ1-1; D not certain. Trimming removed 4 bases from V and 7 bases from J, with 10 bases in between. CDR3 length: 12 amino acids. The germline CDR1 and CDR2 sequences are MNHEY and SVGAGI. CDR3: CASSSVGGEAFF. Here the CDR3 DNA reads TGTGCCAGCAGTTCGGTGGGTGGTGAAGCTTTCTTT.

The chain carries TRBV29-1 and TRBJ1-4; D unclear. V was cut by 7 bases and J by 4 bases, with 16 bases left in between. There are 14 residues in the CDR3. The germline gives CDR1 SQVTM, CDR2 ANQGSEA. For the CDR3, the DNA is TGCAGCGCTGCCCGGACGGTTAATAATGAAAAACTGTTTTTT. Residues: CSAARTVNNEKLFF.

The chain uses TRBV28 and TRBJ1-5, with D uncertain. The CDR3 spans 12 residues. V was cut by 4 bases and J by 6 bases, with 7 bases left in between. Germline assignment: CDR1 MDHEN and CDR2 SYDVKM. The CDR3 loop is CASSCEVQPQHF. The CDR3 DNA reads TGTGCCAGCAGTTGTGAGGTTCAGCCCCAGCATTTT.